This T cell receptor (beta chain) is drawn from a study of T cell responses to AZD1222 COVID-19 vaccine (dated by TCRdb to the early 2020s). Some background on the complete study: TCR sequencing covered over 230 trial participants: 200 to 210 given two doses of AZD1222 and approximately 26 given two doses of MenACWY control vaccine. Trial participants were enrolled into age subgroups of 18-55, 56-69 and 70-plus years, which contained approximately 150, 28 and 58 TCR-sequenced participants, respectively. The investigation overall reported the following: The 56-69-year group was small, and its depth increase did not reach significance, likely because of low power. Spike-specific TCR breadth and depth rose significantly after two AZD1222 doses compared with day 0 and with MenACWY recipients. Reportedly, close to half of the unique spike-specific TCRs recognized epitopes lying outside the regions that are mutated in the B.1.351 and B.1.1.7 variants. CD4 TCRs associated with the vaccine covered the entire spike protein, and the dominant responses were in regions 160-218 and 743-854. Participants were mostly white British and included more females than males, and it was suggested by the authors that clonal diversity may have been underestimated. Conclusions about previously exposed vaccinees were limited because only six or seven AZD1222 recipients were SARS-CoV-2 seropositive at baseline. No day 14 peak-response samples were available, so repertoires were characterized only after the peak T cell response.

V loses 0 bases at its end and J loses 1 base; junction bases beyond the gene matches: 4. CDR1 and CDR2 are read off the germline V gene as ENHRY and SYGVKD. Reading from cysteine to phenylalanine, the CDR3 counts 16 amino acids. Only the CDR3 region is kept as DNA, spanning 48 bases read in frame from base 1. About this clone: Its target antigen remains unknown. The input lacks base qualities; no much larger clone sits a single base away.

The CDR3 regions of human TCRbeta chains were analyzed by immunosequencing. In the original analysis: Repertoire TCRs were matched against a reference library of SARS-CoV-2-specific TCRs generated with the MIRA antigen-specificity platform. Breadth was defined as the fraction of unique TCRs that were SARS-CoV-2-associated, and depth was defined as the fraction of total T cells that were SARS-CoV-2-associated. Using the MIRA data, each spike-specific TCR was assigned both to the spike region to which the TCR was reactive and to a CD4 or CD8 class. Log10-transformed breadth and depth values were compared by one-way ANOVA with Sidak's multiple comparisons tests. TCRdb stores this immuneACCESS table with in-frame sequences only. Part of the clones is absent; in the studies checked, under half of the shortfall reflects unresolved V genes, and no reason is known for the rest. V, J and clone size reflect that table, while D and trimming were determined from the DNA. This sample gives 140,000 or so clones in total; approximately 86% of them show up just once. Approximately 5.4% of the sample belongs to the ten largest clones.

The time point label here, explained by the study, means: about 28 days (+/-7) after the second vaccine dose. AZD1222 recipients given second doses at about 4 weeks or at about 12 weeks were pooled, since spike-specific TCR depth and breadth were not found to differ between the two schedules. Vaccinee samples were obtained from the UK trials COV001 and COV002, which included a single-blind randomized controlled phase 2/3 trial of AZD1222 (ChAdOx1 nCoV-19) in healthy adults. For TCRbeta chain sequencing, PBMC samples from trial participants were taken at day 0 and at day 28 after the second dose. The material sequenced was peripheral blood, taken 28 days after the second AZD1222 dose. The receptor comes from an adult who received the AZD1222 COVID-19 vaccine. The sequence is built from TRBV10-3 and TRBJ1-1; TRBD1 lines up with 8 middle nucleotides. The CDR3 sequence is CAISESLTGENTEAFF. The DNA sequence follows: TGTGCCATCAGTGAGTCCCTGACAGGGGAGAACACTGAAGCTTTCTTT.